This T cell receptor (beta chain) was sequenced for a study of T-cell reconstitution after alpha-beta-depleted transplantation in children (TCRdb year 2016). Broadly, across the study: Using TCR repertoire profiling, the study followed T-cell immune reconstitution in a quantitative way in children after TCRalphabeta/CD19-depleted allogeneic hematopoietic cell transplantation.

Here is what the overall study found, with its caveats: The apparently early recovery of alphabetaT-cell counts about two months after transplant reportedly depended on only several hundred rapidly expanded clones that came from non-depleted graft cells. The frequencies of hyperexpanded clones fell over the following months, and after one year, T-cell counts and TCRbeta diversity were mostly attributed to newly produced T cells. The high TCRbeta diversity at day 60 in some patients was ascribed to recipient T cells and intrathymic progenitors that had survived conditioning.

The treatment or condition label, read with the paper, signifies: allogeneic hematopoietic cell transplantation with graft depleted of TCRalphabeta T cells and CD19 B cells. TCRalphabeta/CD19-depleted allogeneic hematopoietic cell grafts were given to the transplant recipients, all of whom were children. V ends up 4 bases short and J 5 bases short, with an unmatched junction base count of 7. CDR1 and CDR2 are read off the germline V gene as KGHDR and SFDVKD. From its cysteine to its phenylalanine, the CDR3 spans 15 amino acids. The DNA shown is the 45-base CDR3, in frame from base 1. Preparation of the library involved PCR. TCRdb records Illumina HiSeq 2500 as the sequencer. To normalize quantification of the TCRbeta repertoire, the TCR libraries were built with molecular barcoding that relied on unique molecular identifiers. TCRdb reanalyzed the raw reads on its own, using fastp at Q25 for trimming and MiXCR for clone calling, and kept in-frame beta chains. A single entry per CDR3 protein holds the most common genes and DNA from its merged rows. This sample holds a few hundred thousand distinct CDR3 sequences; roughly 25% were observed only once. More than 4.5% of the sample belongs to the ten largest clones.

In regard to this clonotype: The target of this receptor is not known. Base qualities are not at hand, and no much larger clone is one base apart.

The starting material was PBMCs, mostly from graft donor cells, obtained 360 days after TCRalphabeta/CD19-depleted stem cell transplant. The receptor was derived from a female patient aged 2-15 years who had a stem cell transplant for congenital amegakaryocytic thrombocytopenia, so the T cells may come from the graft donor. The sequence is built from TRBV24-1 and TRBJ1-5, with 7 bases matching TRBD1. The CDR3 reads CATSDQGQQDQPQHF. Here is the DNA: TGTGCCACCAGTGACCAGGGACAGCAAGATCAGCCCCAGCATTTT.